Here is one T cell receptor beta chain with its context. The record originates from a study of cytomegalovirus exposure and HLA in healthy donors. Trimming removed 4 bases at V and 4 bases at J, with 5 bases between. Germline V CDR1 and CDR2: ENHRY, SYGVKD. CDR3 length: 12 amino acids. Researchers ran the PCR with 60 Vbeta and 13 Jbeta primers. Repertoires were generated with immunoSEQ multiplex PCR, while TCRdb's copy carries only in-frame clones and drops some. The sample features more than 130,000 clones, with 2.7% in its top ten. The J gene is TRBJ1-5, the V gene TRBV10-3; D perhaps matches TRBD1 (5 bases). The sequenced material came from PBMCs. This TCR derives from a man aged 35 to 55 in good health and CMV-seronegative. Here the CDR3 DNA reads TGTGCCATCAGTGGGACAAATCAGCCCCAGCATTTT. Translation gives CAISGTNQPQHF.